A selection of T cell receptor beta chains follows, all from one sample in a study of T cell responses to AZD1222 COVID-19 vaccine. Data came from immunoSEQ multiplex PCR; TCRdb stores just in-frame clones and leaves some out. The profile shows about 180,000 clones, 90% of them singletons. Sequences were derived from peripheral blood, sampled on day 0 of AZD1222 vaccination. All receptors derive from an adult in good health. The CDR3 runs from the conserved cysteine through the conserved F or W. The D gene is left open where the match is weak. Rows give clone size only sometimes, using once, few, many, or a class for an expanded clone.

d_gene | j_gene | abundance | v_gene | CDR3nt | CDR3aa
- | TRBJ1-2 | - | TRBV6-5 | TGTGCCAGCAGGCCGGGGGCGCTTGACTATGGCTACACCTTC | CASRPGALDYGYTF
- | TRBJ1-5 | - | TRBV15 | TGTGCCACCAGCAAAGGACGCGTCCGTCAGCCCCAGCATTTT | CATSKGRVRQPQHF
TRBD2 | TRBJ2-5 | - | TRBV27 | TGTGCCAGCAGTCCGAGCGGGGGGGCTCTAGAGACCCAGTACTTC | CASSPSGGALETQYF
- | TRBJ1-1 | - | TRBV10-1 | TGCGCCAGCAGTGACCTCGCGAACACTGAAGCTTTCTTT | CASSDLANTEAFF
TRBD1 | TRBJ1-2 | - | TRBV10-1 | TGCGCCAGCAGTGAGGGGACAGGGGGCAGAATTAACTATGGCTACACCTTC | CASSEGTGGRINYGYTF
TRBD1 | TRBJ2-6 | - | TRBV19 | TGTGCCAGTAGTCCCGGACAGGGGGCATCTGGGGCCAACGTCCTGACTTTC | CASSPGQGASGANVLTF
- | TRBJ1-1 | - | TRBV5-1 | TGCGCCAGCAGCTCTTACCCCCAAGGCACTGAAGCTTTCTTT | CASSSYPQGTEAFF
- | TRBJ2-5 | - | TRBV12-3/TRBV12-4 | TGTGCCTCCGGGGGCTGGACCCAGTACTTC | CASGGWTQYF
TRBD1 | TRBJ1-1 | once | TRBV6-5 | TGTGCCAGCAGTTACATACAGGGGGCCACTGAAGCTTTCTTT | CASSYIQGATEAFF
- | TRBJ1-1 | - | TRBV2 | TGTGCCAGCATGGGAATAAGGGGGAACACTGAAGCTTTCTTT | CASMGIRGNTEAFF
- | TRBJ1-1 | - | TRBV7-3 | TGTGCCAGCAGCTTAGGGCGTAACACTGAAGCTTTCTTT | CASSLGRNTEAFF
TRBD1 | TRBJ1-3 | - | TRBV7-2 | TGTGCCAGCAACACATATACAGGGGGCCTCGGAAACACCATATATTTT | CASNTYTGGLGNTIYF
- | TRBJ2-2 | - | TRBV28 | TGTGCCAGCAGTGCTCTACCGGGACACCTCGCGAACACCGGGGAGCTGTTTTTT | CASSALPGHLANTGELFF
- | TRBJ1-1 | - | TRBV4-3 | TGCGCCAGCAGCCAGGGGGACGGTTTGAACACTGAAGCTTTCTTT | CASSQGDGLNTEAFF
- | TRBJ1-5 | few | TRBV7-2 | TGTGCCAGCAGCCCTGACTTGGGTTCTAGCAATCAGCCCCAGCATTTT | CASSPDLGSSNQPQHF
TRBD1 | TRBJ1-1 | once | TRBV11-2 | TGTGCCAGCAGCTTAGGGGACAGGGATGCTGAAGCTTTCTTT | CASSLGDRDAEAFF
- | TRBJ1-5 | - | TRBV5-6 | TGTGCCAGCAGCTTGGCCAGCGGTCAGCCCCAGCATTTT | CASSLASGQPQHF
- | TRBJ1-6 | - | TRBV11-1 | TGTGCCAGCAGCCCACGTGGGGGGCGAATAGGTTCACCCCTCCACTTT | CASSPRGGRIGSPLHF
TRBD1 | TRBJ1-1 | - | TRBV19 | TGTGCCAGTAGTTCTCAGGGGGGTCGAAACACTGAAGCTTTCTTT | CASSSQGGRNTEAFF
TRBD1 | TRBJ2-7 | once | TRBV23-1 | TGCGCCAGCAGTCAAGAAAACCGGGACAGGGGAACCTACGAGCAGTACTTC | CASSQENRDRGTYEQYF
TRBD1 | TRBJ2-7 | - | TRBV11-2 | TGTGCCAGCAGCTCTAACAGGGGGCGCTTCGAGCAGTACTTC | CASSSNRGRFEQYF
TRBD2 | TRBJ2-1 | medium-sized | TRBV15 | TGTGCCACCAGCAGAGATGCCCTAGCGGGGTTTAATGAGCAGTTCTTC | CATSRDALAGFNEQFF
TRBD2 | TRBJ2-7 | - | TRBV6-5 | TGTGCCAGTCTCCGGGACTACTCCTACGAGCAGTACTTC | CASLRDYSYEQYF
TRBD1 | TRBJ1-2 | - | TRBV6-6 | TGTGCCAGCAGTCCACCGGGACAGGGGGCGATGAGGGTCTATGGCTACACCTTC | CASSPPGQGAMRVYGYTF
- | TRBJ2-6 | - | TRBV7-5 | TGTGCCAGAAGCTTAGTCAACTTTGGCGGGGCCAACGTCCTGACTTTC | CARSLVNFGGANVLTF
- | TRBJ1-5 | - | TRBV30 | TGTGCCTGGAGTGGACAGGTTATTAATCAGCCCCAGCATTTT | CAWSGQVINQPQHF
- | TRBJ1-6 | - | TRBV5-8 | TGTGCCAGCAGCTCGGGGACCTATAATTCACCCCTCCACTTT | CASSSGTYNSPLHF
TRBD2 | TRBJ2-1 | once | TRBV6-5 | TGTGCCAGCACCACAACCGGGACTAGGGGACGTGAGCAGTTCTTC | CASTTTGTRGREQFF
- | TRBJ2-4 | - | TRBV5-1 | TGCGCCAGCAGCGCGCGTCGCCGGGGGAACATTCAGTACTTC | CASSARRRGNIQYF
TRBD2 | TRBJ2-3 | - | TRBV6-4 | TGTGCCAGCAGTGACTCCCCGGCTAGCGGGGGAACTAGCACAGATACGCAGTATTTT | CASSDSPASGGTSTDTQYF
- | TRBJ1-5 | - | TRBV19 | TGTGCCAGTAGTATAGGCATGTTGGAGCCCCAGCATTTT | CASSIGMLEPQHF
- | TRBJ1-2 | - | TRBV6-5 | TGTGCCAGCAGTCAACAGGGTTTCGTCGGCTACACCTTC | CASSQQGFVGYTF
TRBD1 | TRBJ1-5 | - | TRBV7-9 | TGTGCCAGCAGCTCAGGGGGGACAAGCAATCAGCCCCAGCATTTT | CASSSGGTSNQPQHF
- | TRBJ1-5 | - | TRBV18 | TGTGCCAGCTCACAGTACGGGGGCAATCAGCCCCAGCATTTT | CASSQYGGNQPQHF
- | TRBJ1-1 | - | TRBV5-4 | TGTGCCACCGAGCAAAACACTGAAGCTTTCTTT | CATEQNTEAFF
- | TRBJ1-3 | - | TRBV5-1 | TGCGCCAGCAGCAATGGGGCCTCTGGAAACACCATATATTTT | CASSNGASGNTIYF
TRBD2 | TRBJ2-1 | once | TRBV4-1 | TGCGCCAGCAGCCCAAGCGGGGTTTCGATCAATGAGCAGTTCTTC | CASSPSGVSINEQFF
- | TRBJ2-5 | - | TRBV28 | TGTGCCAGCAGTTTACGGACATTATGGGAGACCCAGTACTTC | CASSLRTLWETQYF
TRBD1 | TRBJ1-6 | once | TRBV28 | TGTGCCAGCAGTCCGGTGACACAGGGGTATAATTCACCCCTCCACTTT | CASSPVTQGYNSPLHF
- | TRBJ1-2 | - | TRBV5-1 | TGCGCCAGCAGCCTTCCCGGGTCTTCCGGCGGCTACACCTTC | CASSLPGSSGGYTF
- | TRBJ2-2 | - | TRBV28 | TGTGCCAGCAGAACTACAGGGTGGCATAACACCGGGGAGCTGTTTTTT | CASRTTGWHNTGELFF
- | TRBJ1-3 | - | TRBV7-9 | TGTGCCAGCAGCATGGACAGAACCTCTGGAAACACCATATATTTT | CASSMDRTSGNTIYF
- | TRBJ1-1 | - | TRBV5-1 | TGCGCCAGCAGCACGACAGGGAACACTGAAGCTTTCTTT | CASSTTGNTEAFF